This TCR beta chain derives from a study of blood T cell repertoires in COVID-19 (TCRdb year 2020). At the level of the whole study: The collaborator samples originated in the United States, Italy and Spain and spanned the acute and convalescent phases of COVID-19. The samples were drawn from the first 160 participants of the ongoing ImmuneRACE study and from some 1,300 subjects provided by 6 global collaborators. Where available, HLA class I and class II types were taken from metadata supplied by the sample provider and were not determined by assay-based typing. Subjects who had been exposed to COVID-19, were actively infected with it, or had recovered from it provided the deeply sampled blood TCRbeta repertoires that made up the dataset. A de-identified subject ID, COVID-19 status, age in years and sex were almost always included in the sample metadata. The material from the prospective study consisted of cDNA or gDNA derived from T cells, B-cell-depleted T cells, or PBMCs. The repertoires were released in a freely available public database intended as a resource for research on the immune response to SARS-CoV-2. Study-level results and caveats: The amount of clinical and demographic metadata varied by source and participant and was provided uncurated.

Collaborating institutions collected whole blood in K2EDTA tubes following their own protocols. For TCRbeta analysis, collaborators shipped samples in one of three forms: frozen whole blood, isolated PBMCs, or DNA extracted from either of those sample types. Comments on this clone: Its antigen has not been determined. It has no much larger one-base neighbor in the sample; base qualities were not kept.

TCRbeta CDR3 regions were amplified from genomic DNA by means of the immunoSEQ Assay, a bias-controlled multiplex PCR. The source study handled its data this way. Within the assay, amplification of reference gene primers was used to estimate how many nucleated cells each sample contained. To quantify the absolute abundance of each unique TCRbeta CDR3 rearrangement, sequence reads were collapsed and filtered. For each sample, productive Simpson clonality was calculated as the square root of Simpson's diversity index over productive rearrangements. TCRdb provides this immuneACCESS table in a form limited to in-frame rearrangements. Some clones are lacking; in checked studies, under half of them reflect an unresolved V gene, and why the rest are absent is not known. The DNA was the basis for D and trimming; V, J and clone size are from that table. This sample gives 150,000 to 200,000 clones in total; about 85% of them show up just once. The leading ten clones occupy 7% of the sample.

Material: peripheral blood. The clonotype originates from a woman aged 80 or over in a cohort sampled during active or convalescent COVID-19.

The CDR3 amino acid sequence is: CASSPIANLGGELFF. The nucleotide sequence is given as TGTGCCAGCTCACCTATCGCCAACCTAGGCGGGGAGCTGTTTTTT. The chain is encoded by TRBV18 joined to TRBJ2-2; the D gene cannot be resolved reliably. V gives up 3 bases and J gives up 7 bases, and the segment between their germline ends measures 15 bases. From a lookup of the germline V gene, CDR1 and CDR2 are KGHSH and LQKENI. From cysteine to phenylalanine, the CDR3 is 15 amino acids long. The DNA shown is the 45-base CDR3, in frame from base 1.